These T cell receptor beta chains were read from a single sample in a study of cytomegalovirus exposure and HLA in healthy donors. Clones were sequenced by immunoSEQ multiplex PCR, and TCRdb holds only the in-frame ones, with some missing. This sample yields more than 150,000 clones, of which roughly 82% are seen a single time; around 6.6% belongs to the top ten. Sequences were obtained from PBMCs. Receptor source: a woman aged 45-60 years in good health and CMV-seropositive. CDR3s include the opening cysteine and the closing phenylalanine or tryptophan. A D gene is named only where the DNA matches it firmly. Expanded clones are given a class, and other clones once, few, many or no size at all.

d_call j_call clone_size v_call cdr3_aa cdr3_nt
. TRBJ1-2 . TRBV27 CASRGHGDSYGYTF TGTGCCAGCAGGGGGCATGGGGATTCTTATGGCTACACCTTC
. TRBJ1-1 . TRBV5-6 CASSMRGSYTEAFF TGTGCCAGCAGTATGAGGGGGAGCTACACTGAAGCTTTCTTT
. TRBJ2-7 . TRBV18 CASSPKGGSGVDEQYF TGTGCCAGCTCACCAAAGGGCGGGTCAGGGGTAGACGAGCAGTACTTC
TRBD2 TRBJ2-3 . TRBV4-2 CASSQETVAGSTDTQYF TGTGCCAGCAGCCAAGAGACGGTAGCGGGGAGCACAGATACGCAGTATTTT
TRBD1 TRBJ2-1 . TRBV29-1 CSLGFDRANEQFF TGCAGCCTGGGGTTTGACAGGGCGAATGAGCAGTTCTTC
. TRBJ2-4 . TRBV6-6 CASRWEPTGAKNIQYF TGTGCCAGCAGATGGGAGCCCACGGGGGCCAAAAACATTCAGTACTTC
TRBD2 TRBJ2-1 . TRBV9 CASSVGAGGREEQFF TGTGCCAGCAGCGTAGGGGCGGGGGGGCGCGAGGAGCAGTTCTTC
TRBD1 TRBJ1-5 . TRBV28 CASRTGFSNQPQHF TGTGCCAGCAGGACAGGGTTTAGCAATCAGCCCCAGCATTTT
. TRBJ1-5 . TRBV6-5 CASSYSGDLNQPQHF TGTGCCAGCAGTTACTCCGGGGATTTGAATCAGCCCCAGCATTTT
TRBD2 TRBJ2-2 . TRBV7-2 CASSFYSGGATGELFF TGTGCCAGCAGCTTCTATAGCGGGGGGGCCACCGGGGAGCTGTTTTTT
. TRBJ2-3 . TRBV6-4 CASSERAVFTDTQYF TGTGCCAGCAGTGAGAGAGCGGTTTTCACAGATACGCAGTATTTT
. TRBJ1-2 few TRBV6-5 CASSYSPGGNYGYTF TGTGCCAGCAGTTACTCGCCGGGAGGGAACTATGGCTACACCTTC
TRBD1 TRBJ1-4 . TRBV2 CASSGDRGANEKLFF TGTGCCAGCAGCGGGGACAGGGGAGCTAATGAAAAACTGTTTTTT
TRBD1 TRBJ2-2 once TRBV7-9 CASSSPTGLTPGELFF TGTGCCAGCAGCTCCCCGACAGGGCTAACACCCGGGGAGCTGTTTTTT
. TRBJ2-1 . TRBV5-6 CASSLGGGLSYNEQFF TGTGCCAGCAGCCTTGGAGGGGGCTTATCCTACAATGAGCAGTTCTTC
. TRBJ1-1 . TRBV11-2 CASSLNSGGGGTEAFF TGTGCCAGCAGCTTAAACTCCGGCGGGGGTGGAACTGAAGCTTTCTTT
TRBD2 TRBJ2-7 . TRBV7-9 CASSLGGGSYEQYF TGTGCCAGCAGTCTCGGGGGGGGCTCCTACGAGCAGTACTTC
. TRBJ2-2 few TRBV28 CASSLGGTGELFF TGTGCCAGCAGTTTGGGGGGCACCGGGGAGCTGTTTTTT
. TRBJ2-1 . TRBV25-1 CASIDTASSYNEQFF TGTGCCAGCATAGACACTGCAAGCTCCTACAATGAGCAGTTCTTC
TRBD1 TRBJ1-2 . TRBV2 CASTLEQGVSGYTF TGTGCCAGCACTCTCGAGCAGGGGGTTAGTGGCTACACCTTC
. TRBJ1-1 few TRBV10-3 CAISGGESRQREAFF TGTGCCATCAGTGGGGGCGAATCCAGGCAACGGGAAGCTTTCTTT
TRBD2 TRBJ2-7 . TRBV25-1 CASRRTSGSYEQYF TGTGCCAGCAGAAGGACTAGCGGGTCCTACGAGCAGTACTTC
. TRBJ2-7 . TRBV18 CASSPTSSSYEQYF TGTGCCAGCTCACCGACATCGAGCTCCTACGAGCAGTACTTC
TRBD1 TRBJ2-7 once TRBV7-6 CASSLNLAGGSEQYF TGTGCCAGCAGCTTAAATCTCGCAGGGGGCTCCGAGCAGTACTTC
. TRBJ1-6 . TRBV2 CASSGGPNSPLHF TGTGCCAGCAGCGGAGGGCCTAATTCACCCCTCCACTTT
. TRBJ1-1 . TRBV5-1 CASSLRPGDLTEAFF TGCGCCAGCAGCTTGAGGCCAGGGGATCTTACTGAAGCTTTCTTT
. TRBJ1-4 . TRBV15 CATRPPGTKREKLFF TGTGCCACCAGACCCCCCGGGACAAAGAGGGAAAAACTGTTTTTT
. TRBJ1-4 few TRBV7-8 CASSEGENEKLFF TGTGCCAGCAGCGAAGGGGAAAATGAAAAACTGTTTTTT
TRBD1 TRBJ1-1 . TRBV9 CASSALGTGSTEAFF TGTGCCAGCAGCGCACTCGGGACAGGGTCTACTGAAGCTTTCTTT
. TRBJ1-2 . TRBV7-8 CASSPSGSTYGYTF TGTGCCAGCAGCCCTAGTGGCAGTACCTATGGCTACACCTTC
. TRBJ1-2 . TRBV6-1 CASSDWGQIYGYTF TGTGCCAGCAGTGATTGGGGACAAATCTATGGCTACACCTTC
TRBD1 TRBJ2-1 . TRBV18 CASSPLQGAGEQFF TGTGCCAGCTCACCACTCCAGGGGGCGGGGGAGCAGTTCTTC
TRBD2 TRBJ2-1 . TRBV27 CASSPRKRGDVDNEQFF TGTGCCAGCAGTCCCCGCAAGCGGGGGGACGTGGACAATGAGCAGTTCTTC
TRBD2 TRBJ2-1 . TRBV2 CASRVAGKEQFF TGTGCCAGCAGGGTAGCGGGGAAGGAGCAGTTCTTC
. TRBJ1-6 few TRBV27 CASSLVGGISPLHF TGTGCCAGCAGTTTAGTAGGGGGAATTTCACCCCTCCACTTT
. TRBJ2-7 . TRBV6-5 CASSRHRVDYEQYF TGTGCCAGCAGCCGACACAGGGTGGACTACGAGCAGTACTTC
TRBD2 TRBJ2-7 . TRBV6-1 CASSGGGFSYEQYF TGTGCCAGCTCAGGCGGGGGGTTCTCCTACGAGCAGTACTTC
TRBD2 TRBJ2-4 . TRBV7-8 CASSSRTSGTKNIQYF TGTGCCAGCAGCTCCAGGACTAGCGGGACCAAAAACATTCAGTACTTC
. TRBJ2-7 . TRBV6-6 CASSYGDRRGEQYF TGTGCCAGCAGTTACGGGGATCGCAGGGGCGAGCAGTACTTC